A single sample gave rise to the 25 T cell receptor beta chains below, sequenced in a study of identical twins. TCRdb used MiXCR to reprocess the 5' RACE reads, holding one entry per CDR3 protein. This sample carries about 810,000 distinct CDR3 sequences, roughly an eighth of them seen once, and the ten largest clones take around 1.6%. Separately, the same data were catalogued under a study of yellow fever vaccine responses in identical twins.

Sequencing was done on a sample of PBMCs. The receptors originated from a woman aged 18-29 years in good health.

This clonotype was counted many times. The chain recombines TRBV10-3 with TRBJ2-2; unclear D gene. The CDR3 runs to 19 residues. Germline V gene lookup returns CDR1 ENHRY and CDR2 SYGVKD. V lost 3 bases and J lost 3, with 23 bases in between. The CDR3 bases are TGTGCCATCAGTGAAATAAAACCGGGCCGAGAATCGTACACCGGGGAGCTGTTTTTT. This sequence encodes CAISEIKPGRESYTGELFF.

This rearrangement joins TRBV6-1 to TRBJ2-5; no clear D. The V gene lost 1 base and the J gene lost 2 bases, with 8 bases spanning the gap. The CDR3 runs 14 residues. CDR1 and CDR2 (germline): MNHNS, SASEGT. This CDR3 is CASSEVTVQETQYF. As DNA, the CDR3 is TGTGCCAGCAGTGAAGTTACGGTGCAAGAGACCCAGTACTTC.

This clonotype was observed a few times. The genes are TRBV5-1 and TRBJ2-5; 10 positions match TRBD1. Germline assignment: CDR1 SGHRS and CDR2 YFSETQ. V dropped 3 bases and J dropped 2; count of bases not matched to a gene: 7. This CDR3 contains 16 residues. The CDR3 coding sequence is TGCGCCAGCAGCTCCAATCCGGGACAGGGGCAAGAGACCCAGTACTTC. Translated: CASSSNPGQGQETQYF.

The chain combines TRBV29-1 with TRBJ2-7; D is uncertain. CDR3 length: 13 residues. Germline lookup yields CDR1 SQVTM and CDR2 ANQGSEA. V gave up 4 bases and J gave up 3 bases, with 13 bases separating them. This CDR3 is CSVVAQLGYEQYF. The CDR3 region has the DNA TGCAGCGTTGTTGCACAGTTGGGCTACGAGCAGTACTTC.

This clonotype has more than one count but fewer than ten. The chain recombines TRBV7-2 with TRBJ2-1; the D gene is possibly TRBD2 (7 bases). Germline V gene sequence: CDR1 SGHTA, CDR2 FQGNSA. The length of the CDR3 is 15 residues. V was pared by 2 bases and J by 9 bases, with 17 bases between. In nucleotides, the CDR3 is TGTGCCAGCAGCTTATGGGGGGGGGGCCCTGGTGAGCAGTTCTTC. Protein: CASSLWGGGPGEQFF.

J is TRBJ2-2 and V is TRBV24-1, with 9 bases that match TRBD2. Germline values: CDR1 KGHDR, CDR2 SFDVKD. V lost 9 bases and J lost 6; bases outside the gene matches: 4. The CDR3 contains 13 residues. The CDR3 sequence: CATGGRGAGELFF. CDR3 nucleotides: TGTGCCACCGGCGGGAGGGGCGCCGGGGAGCTGTTTTTT.

The CDR3 DNA reads TGTGCCAGCAGTCACCTTAAACCGGGTCGCGCCGGGGAGCTGTTTTTT. Translation: CASSHLKPGRAGELFF. The J gene is TRBJ2-2, the V gene TRBV28; no clear D gene. CDR3 length: 16 amino acids. Trimming removed 5 bases from V and 6 bases from J, with 19 bases in between. In germline, CDR1 is MDHEN, CDR2 SYDVKM.

V usage is TRBV5-6 and J usage is TRBJ2-2; D gene unclear. Germline lookup yields CDR1 SGHDT and CDR2 YYEEEE. V gave up 9 bases and J gave up 4 bases, with 13 bases separating them. The CDR3 covers 13 residues. CDR3 DNA: TGTGCCACAAACCGGATGACCACCGGGGAGCTGTTTTTT. Amino acids: CATNRMTTGELFF.

The genes are TRBV29-1 and TRBJ2-2; D is unclear. This CDR3 has 13 amino acids. Germline V gives CDR1 SQVTM, CDR2 ANQGSEA. V lost 5 bases and J 5 bases, leaving 12 bases between the germline ends. The CDR3 loop is CSVSKGLTGELFF. CDR3 DNA sequence: TGCAGCGTTTCTAAGGGTTTGACCGGGGAGCTGTTTTTT.

This clonotype appeared many times. The J gene is TRBJ1-1, the V gene TRBV12-3 or TRBV12-4; D is ambiguous. The CDR3 contains 17 residues. Trimming stripped 3 bases from V and 0 bases from J, with 17 bases between. The CDR3 sequence: CASSFGISSGMNTEAFF. In DNA, the CDR3 is TGTGCCAGCAGTTTCGGTATTTCTAGCGGCATGAACACTGAAGCTTTCTTT.

This clonotype came up a few times. The chain couples TRBV11-1 to TRBJ2-1; a weak D match, TRBD2 (6 bases). The CDR3 loop spans 20 amino acids. Per the germline V gene, CDR1 is SGHAT and CDR2 is FQDESV (reference sequence). Trimming removed 3 bases at V and 2 bases at J, with 26 bases between. CDR3 DNA sequence: TGTGCCAGCAGCTTTAAGAGCACGGGTGGCGGGGCCCTAACCTACAATGAGCAGTTCTTC. This encodes CASSFKSTGGGALTYNEQFF.

This chain links TRBV6-1 with TRBJ2-2, with D maybe TRBD2 (6 bases). The CDR3 is 13 residues long. Trimming removed 7 bases at V and 1 base at J, with 7 bases between. Germline loops: CDR1 MNHNS, CDR2 SASEGT. The CDR3 loop is CASKGLNTGELFF. The CDR3 DNA reads as TGTGCCAGCAAGGGACTGAACACCGGGGAGCTGTTTTTT.

The chain employs TRBV7-9 and TRBJ1-1, with 10 bases lining up with TRBD1. This CDR3 comprises 17 residues. The junction had 10 bases not matched to a gene; V was cut back by 5 bases and J by 1 base. The germline V gene encodes CDR1 SEHNR and CDR2 FQNEAQ (reference sequence). In DNA, the CDR3 is TGTGCCAGCAGCACAATTAAAAGACAGGGGGCGAACACTGAAGCTTTCTTT. Translated: CASSTIKRQGANTEAFF.

To note about this clonotype: Relative to the germline gene, one junction end is altered; a read error may explain this. The chain employs TRBV18 and TRBJ1-2; tentatively, D is TRBD1 (6 bases). The CDR3 sequence is 17 residues long. The germline V gene encodes CDR1 KGHSH and CDR2 LQKENI. The CDR3 is CASSPLLSQGEDYGYTF. As DNA, the CDR3 is TGTGCCAGCTCTCCACTCCTTTCACAGGGCGAGGACTATGGCTACACCTTC.

This clonotype was found a few times. The chain joins TRBV28 to TRBJ1-4, with no clear D. The CDR3 consists of 11 residues. From germline, CDR1 is MDHEN and CDR2 SYDVKM. The V end was cut by 5 bases, the J end by 11 bases, with 9 bases between. This chain's CDR3 is CASSPSRKLFF. The CDR3 bases are TGTGCCAGCAGTCCGAGTAGGAAACTGTTTTTT.

CDR3 protein: CASSTPDSGANVLTF. The CDR3 DNA reads TGTGCCAGTTCAACGCCAGACTCTGGGGCCAACGTCCTGACTTTC. V and J are TRBV12-3 or TRBV12-4 and TRBJ2-6, with D uncertain. V was pared by 9 bases and J by 0 bases, with 12 bases between. The CDR3 runs to 15 residues.

This clonotype was found a few times. The CDR3 reads CASYRDRGSVTEAFF. DNA for the CDR3: TGTGCCAGCTACCGGGACAGGGGGTCGGTGACTGAAGCTTTCTTT. V gene TRBV6-2 or TRBV6-3 combines with J gene TRBJ1-1; 11 bases match TRBD1. V dropped 8 bases and J dropped 5; count of bases not matched to a gene: 10. CDR1 is MNHEY, CDR2 SVGEGT, per germline. The CDR3 runs 15 residues.

This clonotype was counted between two and nine times. V and J are TRBV2 and TRBJ2-5; D is perhaps TRBD2 (6 bases). The CDR3 totals 13 residues. CDR1 and CDR2 (germline): SNHLY, FYNNEI. Trimming removed 8 bases from V and 5 bases from J, with 15 bases in between. CDR3 DNA sequence: TGTGCCAGCGCAAGACTAGTCAGGGAGACCCAGTACTTC. The encoded protein is CASARLVRETQYF.

This clonotype has a handful of counts. V and J are TRBV5-1 and TRBJ2-7; 7 positions match TRBD1. The junction had 7 bases not matched to a gene; V was cut back by 0 bases and J by 4 bases. Germline loops: CDR1 SGHRS, CDR2 YFSETQ. The CDR3 extends over 15 amino acids. In nucleotides, the CDR3 is TGCGCCAGCAGCTTGGCGCCAGGGACAGAATACGAGCAGTACGTC. Translated, it gives CASSLAPGTEYEQYV.

There are a few counts of this clonotype. The J gene is TRBJ2-7, the V gene TRBV5-1, with 10 bases matching TRBD1. Germline CDR1 is SGHRS and CDR2 is YFSETQ. CDR3 length equals 13 residues. Trimming at V came to 4 bases and at J to 12 bases, leaving 10 bases not matched to a gene. The DNA of the CDR3 is TGCGCCAGCAGCCATCCGGGACAGGGGTTTTGGTACTTC. Translated: CASSHPGQGFWYF.

This clonotype turned up a few times. V usage is TRBV4-2 and J usage is TRBJ2-3; 10 nucleotides agree with TRBD2. CDR1 is LGHNA and CDR2 is YNFKEQ in the germline V gene. CDR3 length: 17 residues. The J segment lost 1 base and the V segment lost 3 bases, leaving 7 bases of the junction unmatched. The CDR3: CASSQDFSGGGTDTQYF. The CDR3 DNA is TGTGCCAGCAGCCAGGATTTCAGCGGGGGGGGCACAGATACGCAGTATTTT.

This clonotype was recorded at least ten times. The CDR3 nucleotides read TGTGCCATCAGTGAACTCGAAACAACAGATACGCAGTATTTT. Translation: CAISELETTDTQYF. The gene calls are TRBV10-3 and TRBJ2-3; D not resolved. The CDR3 runs to 14 residues. The germline gives CDR1 ENHRY, CDR2 SYGVKD. Trimming pared 3 bases from V and 3 bases from J, leaving 10 bases between.

The table lists this clonotype with a few counts. The chain combines TRBV15 with TRBJ2-7, with 8 bases fitting TRBD1. Germline CDR1 is LNHNV and CDR2 is YYDKDF (reference sequence). The CDR3 runs to 13 residues. V was pared by 3 bases and J by 7 bases, with 5 bases of the junction left unmatched. The CDR3 reads CATSRDRAFEQYV. CDR3 bases: TGTGCCACCAGCAGGGACAGGGCGTTTGAGCAGTACGTC.

In its sample, this clonotype was seen a few times. The chain joins TRBV11-2 to TRBJ2-3; D is unresolved. V was clipped by 4 bases and J by 6 bases, with 17 bases between them. The germline V gene has CDR1 SGHAT and CDR2 FQNNGV. The CDR3 has 15 residues. CDR3 sequence reads: CASSYLWPTEDTQYF. DNA of the CDR3: TGTGCCAGCAGCTACCTGTGGCCCACAGAGGATACGCAGTATTTT.

The chain uses TRBV5-5 and TRBJ2-5, with 8 positions matching TRBD2. CDR1 and CDR2 (germline): SGHKS, YYEKEE (reference sequence). J lost 1 base, V lost 4 bases, and 9 bases had no gene match. The CDR3 has 16 amino acids. The CDR3 sequence: CASSPLGGGAQETQYF. In nucleotides, the CDR3 is TGTGCCAGCAGCCCCCTCGGGGGGGGGGCCCAAGAGACCCAGTACTTC.